Listed below are T cell receptor beta chains from one sample, sequenced in a study of preoperative IRX-2 immunotherapy in early breast cancer. Produced via immunoSEQ multiplex PCR; TCRdb's table is partial and in-frame only. This table has around 38,000 clones, roughly 80% appearing once. Sequenced here: tumor tissue, sampled after IRX-2 immunotherapy. Receptor source: a human donor with breast cancer. Both conserved end residues are part of each CDR3. The D gene is left open where the match is weak. Some rows mark clone size as missing; the rest say once, few, many or name a class of expanded clone.

NA	TRBV6-4	TRBJ1-4	NA	CASSSPPWGEKLFF	TGTGCCAGCAGTTCCCCACCTTGGGGTGAAAAACTGTTTTTT
NA	TRBV5-1	TRBJ1-5	NA	CASSLYGGDQPQHF	TGCGCCAGCAGCTTGTACGGGGGCGATCAGCCCCAGCATTTT
NA	TRBV19	TRBJ1-1	NA	CASSLIPNSDAFF	TGTGCCAGTAGTCTGATCCCAAACAGCGACGCTTTCTTT
NA	TRBV11-3	TRBJ2-3	few	CASSPQGGGATDTQYF	TGTGCCAGCAGCCCACAGGGGGGAGGGGCCACAGATACGCAGTATTTT
TRBD1	TRBV6-8	TRBJ1-2	NA	CASRPDRGNYGYTF	TGTGCCAGCAGACCTGACAGGGGAAACTATGGCTACACCTTC
TRBD2	TRBV11-3	TRBJ2-1	NA	CASSPEGSGRAEEQFF	TGTGCCAGCAGCCCGGAGGGTAGCGGGAGGGCCGAAGAGCAGTTCTTC
TRBD2	TRBV18	TRBJ2-1	NA	CASSPPGTSFRSYNEQFF	TGTGCCAGCTCACCCCCAGGGACTAGCTTCCGTTCCTACAATGAGCAGTTCTTC
NA	TRBV14	TRBJ2-7	NA	CASSRREVREQYF	TGTGCCAGCAGCCGCAGGGAAGTGAGGGAGCAGTACTTC
NA	TRBV19	TRBJ2-7	NA	CASSMGPMSEQYF	TGTGCCAGTAGTATGGGGCCGATGAGTGAGCAGTACTTC
TRBD2	TRBV5-1	TRBJ2-2	NA	CASSLFLLAGGPLAGELFF	TGCGCCAGCAGCTTGTTCCTACTAGCGGGAGGGCCCCTAGCCGGGGAGCTGTTTTTT
TRBD2	TRBV7-1	TRBJ2-7	NA	CASSVGLGGVYEQYF	TGTGCCAGCAGCGTGGGACTAGGTGGGGTTTACGAGCAGTACTTC
NA	TRBV6-8	TRBJ2-6	few	CASSYSSFSLGTLGANVLTF	TGTGCCAGCAGTTACTCGAGTTTTAGTTTAGGAACCCTTGGGGCCAACGTCCTGACTTTC
TRBD2	TRBV6-8	TRBJ2-2	NA	CASIRGGAGELFF	TGTGCCAGCATTCGGGGGGGAGCCGGGGAGCTGTTTTTT
TRBD2	TRBV9	TRBJ2-1	NA	CASSPQLAGYEQFF	TGTGCCAGCAGCCCCCAACTAGCGGGCTATGAGCAGTTCTTC
NA	TRBV14	TRBJ1-2	few	CASSLTQVYGYTF	TGTGCCAGCAGCCTAACACAAGTCTATGGCTACACCTTC
NA	TRBV19	TRBJ1-1	NA	CASRRAAATEAFF	TGTGCCAGTAGGAGAGCGGCTGCCACTGAAGCTTTCTTT
NA	TRBV11-3	TRBJ2-2	NA	CASSFPGRGRLGELFF	TGTGCCAGCAGCTTCCCGGGACGGGGGAGGCTCGGGGAGCTGTTTTTT
TRBD1	TRBV6-8	TRBJ1-2	NA	CAIRPGTGTYGYTF	TGTGCCATCCGTCCCGGGACAGGGACCTATGGCTACACCTTC
NA	TRBV11-3	TRBJ1-1	NA	CASSLDGRANTEAFF	TGTGCCAGCAGCTTAGATGGCAGGGCGAACACTGAAGCTTTCTTT
NA	TRBV6-8	TRBJ1-5	NA	CASSYSTSGGQPQHF	TGTGCCAGCAGTTACTCGACATCGGGGGGGCAGCCCCAGCATTTT
NA	TRBV10-2	TRBJ1-2	NA	CASSDRDYGYTF	TGCGCCAGCAGTGACAGGGACTATGGCTACACCTTC
TRBD1	TRBV28	TRBJ1-3	once	CASSLGQGAGNTIYF	TGTGCCAGCAGTTTAGGCCAGGGGGCAGGAAACACCATATATTTT
TRBD2	TRBV19	TRBJ2-2	NA	CASSIGLAGVSAGELFF	TGTGCCAGTAGTATAGGACTAGCGGGAGTTTCAGCCGGGGAGCTGTTTTTT
TRBD2	TRBV11-3	TRBJ2-1	once	CASSLRREGSEQFF	TGTGCCAGCAGCTTACGGCGGGAGGGGAGCGAGCAGTTCTTC
NA	TRBV5-1	TRBJ2-1	NA	CASSREASRGYNEQFF	TGCGCCAGCAGCCGGGAAGCGAGCCGGGGTTACAATGAGCAGTTCTTC
NA	TRBV28	TRBJ2-7	NA	CASSQNSPYEQYF	TGTGCCAGCAGTCAGAACTCCCCCTACGAGCAGTACTTC
NA	TRBV7-1	TRBJ2-2	NA	CASSLGVRGNTGELFF	TGTGCCAGCAGCTTAGGAGTCAGGGGGAACACCGGGGAGCTGTTTTTT
NA	TRBV18	TRBJ1-1	NA	CATLGQGGTEAFF	TGTGCCACCTTAGGGCAGGGAGGGACTGAAGCTTTCTTT
TRBD1	TRBV6-8	TRBJ2-5	NA	CAISKGQTQETQYF	TGTGCCATCAGCAAGGGACAGACTCAAGAGACCCAGTACTTC
NA	TRBV5-1	TRBJ1-3	NA	CASSLGFRGSGNTIYF	TGCGCCAGCAGCTTGGGTTTCAGGGGCTCTGGAAACACCATATATTTT
TRBD1	TRBV23-1	TRBJ1-1	few	CASPDRANTEAFF	TGCGCCAGCCCGGACAGGGCGAACACTGAAGCTTTCTTT
NA	TRBV7-1	TRBJ2-3	few	CATGRDLTDTQYF	TGTGCCACTGGACGGGACTTAACAGATACGCAGTATTTT
NA	TRBV1	TRBJ1-4	NA	CASSHSQAGRDEKLFF	TGCGCCAGCAGCCACTCCCAGGCAGGGCGGGATGAAAAACTGTTTTTT
TRBD2	TRBV11-3	TRBJ2-1	few	CASSHSAGGGYNEQFF	TGTGCCAGCAGCCATTCAGCGGGAGGTGGCTACAATGAGCAGTTCTTC
TRBD2	TRBV18	TRBJ2-3	NA	CASSPGAGDTDTQYF	TGTGCCAGCTCACCAGGAGCGGGGGACACAGATACGCAGTATTTT
TRBD2	TRBV7-6	TRBJ2-7	NA	CASSLYPGDYEQYF	TGTGCCAGCAGCTTGTACCCGGGGGACTACGAACAGTACTTC
NA	TRBV11-3	TRBJ1-2	NA	CASSPIGAEVYGYTF	TGTGCCAGCAGCCCAATAGGGGCAGAGGTCTATGGCTACACCTTC
TRBD1	TRBV28	TRBJ2-7	NA	CASSSSGQGANEQYF	TGTGCCAGCAGTTCCTCAGGACAGGGTGCCAACGAGCAGTACTTC
NA	TRBV19	TRBJ2-4	once	CASSWSPGQNIQYF	TGTGCCAGTAGTTGGAGCCCCGGACAAAACATTCAGTACTTC
NA	TRBV6-8	TRBJ2-3	few	CASSYGGTDTQYF	TGTGCCAGCAGTTACGGGGGAACAGATACGCAGTATTTT
NA	TRBV29-1	TRBJ2-6	NA	CSVGSVSGANVLTF	TGCAGCGTAGGATCCGTCTCTGGGGCCAACGTCCTGACTTTC
TRBD1	TRBV19	TRBJ2-3	NA	CAIGGQGSDTQYF	TGTGCCATAGGGGGACAGGGGTCAGATACGCAGTATTTT
NA	TRBV1	TRBJ2-1	NA	CASSQKETGSTYNEQFF	TGCGCCAGCAGCCAAAAAGAGACAGGTTCGACCTACAATGAGCAGTTCTTC
TRBD2	TRBV11-3	TRBJ2-1	NA	CASSKGLAGGGNEQFF	TGTGCCAGCAGCAAAGGACTAGCGGGAGGAGGGAATGAGCAGTTCTTC
TRBD1	TRBV6-8	TRBJ2-6	NA	CASTGGQSSGANVLTF	TGTGCCAGCACAGGGGGCCAATCTTCTGGGGCCAACGTCCTGACTTTC
NA	TRBV5-1	TRBJ2-3	NA	CASSLAVGASTDTQYF	TGCGCCAGCAGCTTGGCAGTGGGGGCGAGCACAGATACGCAGTATTTT
NA	TRBV7-6	TRBJ2-3	few	CASSLAGLATDTQYF	TGTGCCAGCAGCTTGGCAGGGCTGGCCACAGATACGCAGTATTTT
NA	TRBV6-8	TRBJ1-5	few	CASKVPGVNQPQHF	TGTGCCAGCAAGGTCCCAGGGGTCAATCAGCCCCAGCATTTT